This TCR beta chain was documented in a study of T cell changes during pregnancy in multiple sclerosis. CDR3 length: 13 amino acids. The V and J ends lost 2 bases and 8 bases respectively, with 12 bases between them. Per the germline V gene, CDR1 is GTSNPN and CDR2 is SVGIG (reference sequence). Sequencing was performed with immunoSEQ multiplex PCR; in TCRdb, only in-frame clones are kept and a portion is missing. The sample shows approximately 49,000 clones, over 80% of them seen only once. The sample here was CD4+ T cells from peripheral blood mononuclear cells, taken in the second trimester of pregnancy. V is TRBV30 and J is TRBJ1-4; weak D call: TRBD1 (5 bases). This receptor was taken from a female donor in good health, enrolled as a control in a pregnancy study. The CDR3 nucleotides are TGTGCCTGGAGTCAGCTTCGGGGGGAAAAACTGTTTTTT. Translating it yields CAWSQLRGEKLFF.